The subject of this entry is one T cell receptor beta chain. A read error may account for a junction end that differs from germline. The source of the sample is a study of blood T cell repertoires in COVID-19. Only in-frame clones appear in the TCRdb table, and some are missing; sequencing was by immunoSEQ multiplex PCR. The table records around 140,000 clones, around 82% of them present only once. The source is a man aged 50-59 years in a cohort exposed to, infected with or recovered from COVID-19 (not recorded which). The specimen was PBMCs or T cells enriched from blood (not recorded which).

This CDR3 reads CASSLSGPTPRHF. The CDR3 coding sequence is TGTGCCAGCAGTTTATCGGGGCCCACCCCCCGGCATTTT. The chain links TRBV27 to TRBJ1-5, with D tentatively TRBD1 (5 bases). This CDR3 spans 13 amino acids. Germline V CDR1 and CDR2: MNHEY, SMNVEV (reference sequence).